Detailed here is one T cell receptor beta chain. The germline V gene has CDR1 MNHEY and CDR2 SMNVEV (reference sequence). The CDR3 consists of 14 residues. The entry originates in a study of shared clonotypes between healthy human individuals. Positive CCR7 selection of CD45RO-negative cells yielded the naive CD8 cells, and terminally differentiated effector memory CD45RA+ cells were excluded. Every subset had its genomic DNA shared out evenly among several immunoSEQ plates. Method: immunoSEQ multiplex PCR; TCRdb's copy keeps in-frame clones and lacks some. Among under 700,000 clones listed, approximately 95% were seen once.

The J gene is TRBJ2-5, the V gene TRBV27; 8 bases line up with TRBD2. The J call may be wrong; the DNA end is better matched by TRBJ2-7. Sequenced input: naive CD8+ T cells sorted from blood. The clonotype was recovered from a woman in her 30s in good health. The CDR3 sequence is CASSLSGGPYEQYF. CDR3 coding DNA: TGTGCCAGCAGTTTGTCGGGAGGGCCCTACGAGCAGTACTTC.